A selection of T cell receptor beta chains follows, all from one sample in a study of cytomegalovirus exposure and HLA in healthy donors. TCRdb's table, derived via immunoSEQ multiplex PCR, lists solely in-frame clones and lacks some. The top ten clones hold approximately 1.5% of a sample with about 160,000 clones, around four fifths of them seen once. The material sequenced was PBMCs. These receptor sequences come from a woman in her late teens or twenties in good health and CMV-seronegative. CDR3s include the opening cysteine and the closing phenylalanine or tryptophan. The order of the fields is V gene, D gene, J gene, clone size, CDR3 protein, CDR3 DNA. D genes are given only for firm matches. Clone sizes are given selectively: once, few, many, or a class where the clone is expanded.

TRBV7-3	.	TRBJ2-3	.	CASSPSDSLAQYF	TGTGCCAGCAGCCCATCGGACAGTTTGGCGCAGTATTTT
TRBV10-2	.	TRBJ2-5	.	CASSESAGEYF	TGCGCCAGCAGTGAGTCGGCCGGGGAGTACTTC
TRBV28	TRBD1	TRBJ2-1	.	CASQGNRGQGQFF	TGTGCCAGCCAGGGTAACAGGGGGCAGGGGCAGTTCTTC
TRBV29-1	TRBD1	TRBJ1-2	few	CSVVGGQGSNYGYTF	TGCAGCGTTGTTGGGGGACAGGGATCTAACTATGGCTACACCTTC
TRBV18	TRBD1	TRBJ1-1	.	CASTLTGATEAFF	TGTGCCAGCACACTAACAGGGGCCACTGAAGCTTTCTTT
TRBV19	.	TRBJ1-4	.	CASSPYLGGRSNEKLFF	TGTGCCAGTAGCCCATACCTAGGCGGGCGGAGTAATGAAAAACTGTTTTTT
TRBV27	.	TRBJ1-2	.	CASSKDNWDYGYTF	TGTGCCAGCAGTAAGGACAATTGGGACTATGGCTACACCTTC
TRBV18	.	TRBJ1-5	.	CASSNYSNQPQHF	TGTGCCAGCTCAAACTATAGCAATCAGCCCCAGCATTTT
TRBV30	.	TRBJ1-2	.	CAWSVRLGDGYTF	TGTGCCTGGAGTGTAAGGTTAGGGGATGGCTACACCTTC
TRBV19	TRBD2	TRBJ2-3	.	CASSIDRVAGTSTDTQYF	TGTGCCAGTAGTATAGATCGAGTAGCGGGGACTAGCACAGATACGCAGTATTTT
TRBV7-7	TRBD2	TRBJ2-1	.	CASSLGTSGGSEQFF	TGTGCTAGCAGCTTAGGGACTAGCGGGGGGTCTGAGCAGTTCTTC
TRBV19	.	TRBJ1-1	once	CASSIGEGDTEAFF	TGTGCCAGTAGTATAGGGGAGGGGGACACTGAAGCTTTCTTT
TRBV9	TRBD2	TRBJ2-3	once	CASSVVPSGGTDTQYF	TGTGCCAGCAGCGTAGTCCCGAGCGGGGGCACAGATACGCAGTATTTT
TRBV29-1	.	TRBJ2-7	.	CSVGISGYEQYF	TGCAGCGTTGGGATTAGCGGCTACGAGCAGTACTTC
TRBV18	TRBD1	TRBJ2-7	.	CASSPLGDREIYEQYF	TGTGCCAGCTCACCACTTGGGGACAGGGAGATCTACGAGCAGTACTTC